This T cell receptor beta chain originates from a study of T cells in tuberculosis. Study at large: In South Africa, adults with active tuberculosis were compared with IGRA-negative and latently infected IGRA-positive adolescents.

Generated by immunoSEQ multiplex PCR, the TCRdb table keeps only in-frame clones and is missing some. The sample records about 40,000 clones, 94% being singletons. V gave up 7 bases and J gave up 6 bases; unmatched junction bases: 9. The CDR3 has 12 amino acids. Germline CDR1 is SQVTM and CDR2 is ANQGSEA. Time point in this sample: new active TB diagnosis, blood taken before or within 7 days of starting treatment. J is TRBJ2-7 and V is TRBV29-1, with 7 bases lining up with TRBD2. The clonotype originates from an adult with tuberculosis. The specimen comprised PBMCs, sampled at tuberculosis diagnosis. CDR3 sequence (DNA): TGCAGCGGGGGGGGTTTCGCAGCCGAGCAGTACTTC. This translates into CSGGGFAAEQYF.